This record looks at one T cell receptor (beta chain) sequence and its context. The germline gives CDR1 SNHLY, CDR2 FYNNEI. The J segment lost 5 bases and the V segment lost 7 bases, leaving 5 bases of the junction unmatched. This CDR3 has 13 residues. These data come from a study of T cell changes during pregnancy in multiple sclerosis. TCRdb's copy holds only in-frame clones and misses some; the assay was immunoSEQ multiplex PCR. The sample contains roughly 100,000 clones, about 91% of which appear only once. The sequenced sample was peripheral blood, obtained in the second trimester of pregnancy. The receptor was isolated from a female donor with multiple sclerosis, enrolled in a pregnancy study. The chain employs TRBV2 and TRBJ2-1; TRBD1 matches 7 bases. CDR3 nucleotides: TGTGCCAGCAAGGGGGCTTCGAACAATGAGCAGTTCTTC. It yields the protein CASKGASNNEQFF.